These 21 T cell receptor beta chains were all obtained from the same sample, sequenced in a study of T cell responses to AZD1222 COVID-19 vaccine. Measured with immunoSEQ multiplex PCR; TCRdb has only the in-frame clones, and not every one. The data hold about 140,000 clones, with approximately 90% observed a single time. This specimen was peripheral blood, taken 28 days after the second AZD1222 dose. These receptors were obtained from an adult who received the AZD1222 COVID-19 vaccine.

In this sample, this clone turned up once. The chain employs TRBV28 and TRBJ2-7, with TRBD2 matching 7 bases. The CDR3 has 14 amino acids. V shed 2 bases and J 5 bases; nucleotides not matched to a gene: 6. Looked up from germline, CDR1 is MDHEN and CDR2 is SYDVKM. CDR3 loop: CASSLRGRADEQYF. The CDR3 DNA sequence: TGTGCCAGCAGTTTAAGAGGGAGGGCCGACGAGCAGTACTTC.

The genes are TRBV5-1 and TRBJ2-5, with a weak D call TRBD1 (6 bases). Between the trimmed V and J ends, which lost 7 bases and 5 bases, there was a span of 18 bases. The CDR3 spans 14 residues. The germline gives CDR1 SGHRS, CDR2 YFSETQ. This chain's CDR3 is CASATQGQQETQYF. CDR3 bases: TGCGCCAGCGCTACACAGGGCCAGCAGGAGACCCAGTACTTC. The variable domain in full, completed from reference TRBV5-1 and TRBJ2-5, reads KAGVTQTPRYLIKTRGQQVTLSCSPISGHRSVSWYQQTPGQGLQFLFEYFSETQRNKGNFPGRFSGRQFSNSRSEMNVSTLELGDSALYLCASATQGQQETQYFGPGTRLLVL.

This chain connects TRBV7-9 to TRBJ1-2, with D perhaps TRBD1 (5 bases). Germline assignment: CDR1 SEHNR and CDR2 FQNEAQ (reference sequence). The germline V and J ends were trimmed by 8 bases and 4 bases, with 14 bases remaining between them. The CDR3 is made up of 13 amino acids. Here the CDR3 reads CASASTDSYGYTF. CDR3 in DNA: TGTGCCAGCGCCTCGACAGACTCCTATGGCTACACCTTC.

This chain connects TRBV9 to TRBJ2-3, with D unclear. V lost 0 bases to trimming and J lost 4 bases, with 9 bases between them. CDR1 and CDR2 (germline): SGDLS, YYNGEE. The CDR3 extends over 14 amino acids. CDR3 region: CASSVVGYPDTQYF. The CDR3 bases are TGTGCCAGCAGCGTAGTAGGTTACCCAGATACGCAGTATTTT.

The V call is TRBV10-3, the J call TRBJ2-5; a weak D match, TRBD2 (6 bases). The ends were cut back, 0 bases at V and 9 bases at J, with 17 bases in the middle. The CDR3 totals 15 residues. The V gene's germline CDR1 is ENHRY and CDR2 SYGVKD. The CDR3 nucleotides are TGTGCCATCAGTGAGTCCCCGACCGGGACTTCGGCCCAGTACTTC. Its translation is CAISESPTGTSAQYF.

The CDR3 protein is CASSSQGLASYEQYF. In DNA, the CDR3 is TGTGCCAGCAGTTCCCAAGGACTAGCCTCCTACGAGCAGTACTTC. This chain joins TRBV27 and TRBJ2-7; 8 bases agree with TRBD2. Germline lookup yields CDR1 MNHEY and CDR2 SMNVEV (reference sequence). J gave up 0 bases and V 4 bases, and 5 bases lay outside the gene matches. This CDR3 has 15 residues.

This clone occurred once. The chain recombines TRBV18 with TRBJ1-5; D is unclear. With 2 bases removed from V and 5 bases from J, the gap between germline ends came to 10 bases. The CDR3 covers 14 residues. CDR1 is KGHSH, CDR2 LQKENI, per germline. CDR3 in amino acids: CASSPGNRDQPQHF. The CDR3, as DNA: TGTGCCAGCTCACCAGGGAATCGAGATCAGCCCCAGCATTTT.

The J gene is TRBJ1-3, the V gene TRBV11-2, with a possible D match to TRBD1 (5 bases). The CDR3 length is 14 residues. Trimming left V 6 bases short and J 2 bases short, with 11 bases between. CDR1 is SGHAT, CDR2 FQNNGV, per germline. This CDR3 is CASSPQAAGNTIYF. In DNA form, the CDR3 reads TGTGCCAGCAGTCCACAGGCGGCTGGAAACACCATATATTTT.

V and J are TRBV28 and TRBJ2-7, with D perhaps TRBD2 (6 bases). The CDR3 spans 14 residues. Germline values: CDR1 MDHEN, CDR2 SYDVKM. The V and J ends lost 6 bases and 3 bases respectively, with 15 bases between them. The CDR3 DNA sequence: TGTGCCAGCAGCGGAGGGTTGGAGGGCTACGAGCAGTACTTC. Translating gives CASSGGLEGYEQYF.

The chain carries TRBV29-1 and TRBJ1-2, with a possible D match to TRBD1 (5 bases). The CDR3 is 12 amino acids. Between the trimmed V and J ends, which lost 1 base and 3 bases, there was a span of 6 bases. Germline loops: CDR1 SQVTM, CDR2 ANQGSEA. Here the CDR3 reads CSVEAGYYGYTF. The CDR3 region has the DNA TGCAGCGTTGAAGCAGGGTACTATGGCTACACCTTC.

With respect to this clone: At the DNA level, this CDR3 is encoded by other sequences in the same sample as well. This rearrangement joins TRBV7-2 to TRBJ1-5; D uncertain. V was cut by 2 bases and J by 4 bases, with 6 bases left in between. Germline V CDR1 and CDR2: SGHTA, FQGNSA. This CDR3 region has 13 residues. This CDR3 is CASSLLRNQPQHF. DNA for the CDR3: TGTGCCAGCAGCTTACTGCGTAATCAGCCCCAGCATTTT.

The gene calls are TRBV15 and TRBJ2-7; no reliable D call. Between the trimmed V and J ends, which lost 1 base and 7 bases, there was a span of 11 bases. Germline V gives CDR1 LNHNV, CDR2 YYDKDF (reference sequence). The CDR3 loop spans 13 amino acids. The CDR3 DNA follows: TGTGCCACCAGCAGAGTCTACCGGAGTGAGCAGTACTTC. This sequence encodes CATSRVYRSEQYF. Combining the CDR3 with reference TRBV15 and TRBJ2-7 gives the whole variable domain DAMVIQNPRYQVTQFGKPVTLSCSQTLNHNVMYWYQQKSSQAPKLLFHYYDKDFNNEADTPDNFQSRRPNTSFCFLDIRSPGLGDTAMYLCATSRVYRSEQYFGPGTRLTVT.

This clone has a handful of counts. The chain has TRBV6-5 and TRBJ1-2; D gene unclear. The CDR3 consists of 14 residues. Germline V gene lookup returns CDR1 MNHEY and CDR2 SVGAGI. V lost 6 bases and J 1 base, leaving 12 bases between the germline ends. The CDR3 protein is CASSRLSFNYGYTF. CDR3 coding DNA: TGTGCCAGCAGCCGGCTGAGTTTTAACTATGGCTACACCTTC.

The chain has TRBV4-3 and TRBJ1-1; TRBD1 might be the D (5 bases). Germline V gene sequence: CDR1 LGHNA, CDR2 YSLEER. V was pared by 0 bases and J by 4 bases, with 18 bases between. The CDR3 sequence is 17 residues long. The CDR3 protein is CASSQDPIRGVGTEAFF. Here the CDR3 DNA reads TGCGCCAGCAGCCAAGATCCGATCCGGGGGGTTGGCACTGAAGCTTTCTTT.

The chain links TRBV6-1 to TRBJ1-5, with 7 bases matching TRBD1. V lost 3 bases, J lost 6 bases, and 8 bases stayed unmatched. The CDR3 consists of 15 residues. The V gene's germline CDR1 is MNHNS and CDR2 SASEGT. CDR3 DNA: TGTGCCAGCAGTGAGTGGAGGGGGCATGGTCAGCCCCAGCATTTT. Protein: CASSEWRGHGQPQHF.

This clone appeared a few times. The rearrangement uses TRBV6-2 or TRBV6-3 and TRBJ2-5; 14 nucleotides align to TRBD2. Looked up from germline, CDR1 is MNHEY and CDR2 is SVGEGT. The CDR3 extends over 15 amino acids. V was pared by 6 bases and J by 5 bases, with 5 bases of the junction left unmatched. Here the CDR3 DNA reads TGTGCCAGCAGCGCGACTAGCGGGGGGGCGGAGACCCAGTACTTC. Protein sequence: CASSATSGGAETQYF.

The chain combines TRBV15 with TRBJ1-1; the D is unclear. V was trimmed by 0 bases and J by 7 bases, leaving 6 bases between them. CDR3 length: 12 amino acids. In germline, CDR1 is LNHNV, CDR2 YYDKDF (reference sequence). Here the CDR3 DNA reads TGTGCCACCAGCAGAGACGTGAATGAAGCTTTCTTT. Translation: CATSRDVNEAFF.

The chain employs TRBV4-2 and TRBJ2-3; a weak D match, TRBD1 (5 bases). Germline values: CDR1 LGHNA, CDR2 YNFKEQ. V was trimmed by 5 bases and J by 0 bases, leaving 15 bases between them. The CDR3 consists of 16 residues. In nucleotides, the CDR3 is TGTGCCAGCAGCGTGGGGCAGGGTACGAGCACAGATACGCAGTATTTT. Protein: CASSVGQGTSTDTQYF.

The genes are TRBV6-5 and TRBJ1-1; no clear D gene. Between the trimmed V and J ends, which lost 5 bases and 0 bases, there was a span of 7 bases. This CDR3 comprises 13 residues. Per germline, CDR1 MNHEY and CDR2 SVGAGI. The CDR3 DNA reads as TGTGCCAGCAGTCCCCTTTTGAACACTGAAGCTTTCTTT. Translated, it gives CASSPLLNTEAFF.

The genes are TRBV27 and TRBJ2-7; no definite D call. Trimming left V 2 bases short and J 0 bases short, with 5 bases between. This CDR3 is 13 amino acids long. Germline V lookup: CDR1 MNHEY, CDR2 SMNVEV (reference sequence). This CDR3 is CASSLKDSYEQYF. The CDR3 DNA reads TGTGCCAGCAGTTTAAAAGACTCCTACGAGCAGTACTTC.

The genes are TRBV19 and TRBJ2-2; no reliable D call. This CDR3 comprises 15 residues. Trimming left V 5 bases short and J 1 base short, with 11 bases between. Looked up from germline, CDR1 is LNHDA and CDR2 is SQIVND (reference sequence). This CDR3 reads CASSPPQLNTGELFF. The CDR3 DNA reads TGTGCCAGTAGTCCGCCACAGCTGAACACCGGGGAGCTGTTTTTT.